The source of this T cell receptor beta chain is a study of cytomegalovirus exposure and HLA in healthy donors. Study results and limitations: As confirmed in vitro, three CMV-associated chains were specific for CMV antigens. Most TCR sequences were seen very rarely across donors, but some public TCRs occurred in many. TCR beta sequences reportedly predicted most subjects' HLA-A and HLA-B alleles accurately.

Of note for this clone: No antigen is known for it.

Every donor was a healthy person donating bone marrow. The PCR used 60 Vbeta and 13 Jbeta primers. Only in-frame clones appear in the TCRdb table, and some are missing; sequencing was by immunoSEQ multiplex PCR. The data contain 150,000 or so clones, around 78% of them singletons. CDR3 length: 13 amino acids. Germline V gene data show CDR1 as SQVTM and CDR2 as ANQGSEA. Trimming left V 5 bases short and J 1 base short, with 6 bases between. The receptor was derived from a woman aged 40 to 50 in good health and CMV-seropositive. This chain uses TRBV29-1 with TRBJ2-6; D gene ambiguous. Material for sequencing was PBMCs. The CDR3 is CSVFRSGANVLTF. CDR3 in DNA: TGCAGCGTTTTCAGGTCTGGGGCCAACGTCCTGACTTTC.